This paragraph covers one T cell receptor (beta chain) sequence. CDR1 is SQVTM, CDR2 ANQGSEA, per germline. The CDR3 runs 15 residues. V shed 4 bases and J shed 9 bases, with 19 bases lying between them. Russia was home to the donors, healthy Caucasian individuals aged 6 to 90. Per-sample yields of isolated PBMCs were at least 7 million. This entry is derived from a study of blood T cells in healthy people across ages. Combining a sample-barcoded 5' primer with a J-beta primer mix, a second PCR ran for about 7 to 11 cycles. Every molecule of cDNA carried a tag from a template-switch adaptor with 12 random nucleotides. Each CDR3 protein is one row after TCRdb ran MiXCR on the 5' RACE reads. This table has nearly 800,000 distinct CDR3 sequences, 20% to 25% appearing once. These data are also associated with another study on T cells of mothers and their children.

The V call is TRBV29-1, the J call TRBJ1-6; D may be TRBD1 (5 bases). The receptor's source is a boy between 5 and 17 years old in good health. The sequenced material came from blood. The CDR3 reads CSVGGVEGARSPLHF. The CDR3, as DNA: TGCAGCGTTGGGGGGGTCGAAGGGGCCCGTTCACCCCTCCACTTT.